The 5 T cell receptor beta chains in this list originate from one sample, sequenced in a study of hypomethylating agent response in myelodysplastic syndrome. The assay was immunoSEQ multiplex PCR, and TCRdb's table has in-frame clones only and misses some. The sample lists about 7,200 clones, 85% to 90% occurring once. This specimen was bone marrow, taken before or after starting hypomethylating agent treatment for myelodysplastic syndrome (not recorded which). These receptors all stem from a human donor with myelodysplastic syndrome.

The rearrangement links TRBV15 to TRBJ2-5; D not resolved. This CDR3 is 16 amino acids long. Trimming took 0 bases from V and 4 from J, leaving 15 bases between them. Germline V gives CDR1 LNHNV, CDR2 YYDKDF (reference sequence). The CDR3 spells CATSRDLDRATETQYF. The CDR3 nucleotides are TGTGCCACCAGCAGAGATTTAGACCGGGCCACAGAGACCCAGTACTTC. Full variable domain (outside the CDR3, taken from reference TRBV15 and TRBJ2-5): DAMVIQNPRYQVTQFGKPVTLSCSQTLNHNVMYWYQQKSSQAPKLLFHYYDKDFNNEADTPDNFQSRRPNTSFCFLDIRSPGLGDTAMYLCATSRDLDRATETQYFGPGTRLLVL.

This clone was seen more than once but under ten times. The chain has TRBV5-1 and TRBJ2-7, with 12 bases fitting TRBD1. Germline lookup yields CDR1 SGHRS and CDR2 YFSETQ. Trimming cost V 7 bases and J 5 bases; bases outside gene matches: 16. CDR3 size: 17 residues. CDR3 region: CASRSVKTGTGGNEQYF. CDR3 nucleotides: TGCGCCAGCCGATCTGTAAAGACCGGGACAGGGGGCAACGAGCAGTACTTC.

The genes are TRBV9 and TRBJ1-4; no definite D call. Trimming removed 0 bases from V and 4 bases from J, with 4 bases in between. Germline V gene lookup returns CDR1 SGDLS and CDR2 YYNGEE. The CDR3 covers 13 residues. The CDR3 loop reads CASSVALNEKLFF. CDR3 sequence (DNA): TGTGCCAGCAGCGTAGCCCTTAATGAAAAACTGTTTTTT.

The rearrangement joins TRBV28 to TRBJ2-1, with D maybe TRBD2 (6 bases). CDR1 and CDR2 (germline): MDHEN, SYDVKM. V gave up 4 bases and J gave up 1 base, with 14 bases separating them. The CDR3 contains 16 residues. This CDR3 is CASSSSRGASYNEQFF. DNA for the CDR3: TGTGCCAGCAGTTCGTCTCGCGGGGCATCCTACAATGAGCAGTTCTTC.

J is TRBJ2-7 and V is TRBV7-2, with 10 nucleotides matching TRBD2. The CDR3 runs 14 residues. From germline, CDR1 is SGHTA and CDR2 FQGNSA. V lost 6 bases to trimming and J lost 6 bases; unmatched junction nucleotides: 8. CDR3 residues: CASRGLAGAGEQYF. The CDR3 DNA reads TGTGCCAGCAGGGGTCTAGCGGGGGCAGGCGAGCAGTACTTC.